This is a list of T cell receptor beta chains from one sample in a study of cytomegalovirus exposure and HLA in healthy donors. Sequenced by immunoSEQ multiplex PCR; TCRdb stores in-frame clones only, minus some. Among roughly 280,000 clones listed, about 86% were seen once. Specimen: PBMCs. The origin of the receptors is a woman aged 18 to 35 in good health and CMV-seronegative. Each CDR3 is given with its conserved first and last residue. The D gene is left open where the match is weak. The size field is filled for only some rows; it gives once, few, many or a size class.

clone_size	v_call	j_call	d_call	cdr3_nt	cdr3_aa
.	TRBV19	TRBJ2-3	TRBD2	TGTGCCAGTACAGTAGCGGGGGACACAGATACGCAGTATTTT	CASTVAGDTDTQYF
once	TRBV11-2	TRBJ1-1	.	TGTGCCAGCAGCCTATACGTACAGGGAACCCTACACGAAGCTTTCTTT	CASSLYVQGTLHEAFF
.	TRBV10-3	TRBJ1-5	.	TGTGCCATCAGTGAGCTTGGGGGCAGCAATCAGCCCCAGCATTTT	CAISELGGSNQPQHF
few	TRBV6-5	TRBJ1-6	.	TGTGCCAGCAGTTTACAGGGACGGGGATCACCCCTCCACTTT	CASSLQGRGSPLHF
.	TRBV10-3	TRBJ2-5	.	TGTGCCATCAGTGAGTCTCTAGCTACGGAGACCCAGTACTTC	CAISESLATETQYF
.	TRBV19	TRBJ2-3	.	TGTGCCAGTAGTACCCGGGACACGACCATGCATACGCAGTATTTT	CASSTRDTTMHTQYF
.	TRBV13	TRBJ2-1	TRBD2	TGTGCCAGCAAGACTAGCGGGGAGAATGAGCAGTTCTTC	CASKTSGENEQFF
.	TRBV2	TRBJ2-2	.	TGTGCCACTGTCTTCACGCGGAGGAACACCGGGGAGCTGTTTTTT	CATVFTRRNTGELFF
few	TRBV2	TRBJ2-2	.	TGTGCCAGCAGTGAAAGACCCTCGGAGCTGTTTTTT	CASSERPSELFF
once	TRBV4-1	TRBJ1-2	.	TGCGCCAGCAGCCAACCTCGGCAGGCCGTCTATGGCTACACCTTC	CASSQPRQAVYGYTF
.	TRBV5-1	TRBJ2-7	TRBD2	TGCGCCAGCAGCTTGTCGACTAGCGGGAGTTCCGAGCAGTACTTC	CASSLSTSGSSEQYF
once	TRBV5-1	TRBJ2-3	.	TGCGCCAGCAGCTTGGCCCTAGCTAGCACAGATACGCAGTATTTT	CASSLALASTDTQYF
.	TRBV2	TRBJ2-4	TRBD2	TGTGCCAGCACCCCCCCGGGGCTAGCGGGAGTAGGGAACATTCAGTACTTC	CASTPPGLAGVGNIQYF
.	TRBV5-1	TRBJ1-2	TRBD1	TGCGCCAGCAGCTCACAGGGGGAGGGCTACACCTTC	CASSSQGEGYTF
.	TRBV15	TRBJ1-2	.	TGTGCCACCAGCAGAGATACGTTGGCCGACTATGGCTACACCTTC	CATSRDTLADYGYTF
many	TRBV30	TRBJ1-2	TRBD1	TGTGCCTGGGGAAGGGACAGGCCTTATGGCTACACCTTC	CAWGRDRPYGYTF
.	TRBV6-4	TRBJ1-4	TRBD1	TGTGCCAGCCCAGGGGGGTACCCGATATCAGGAACGGGAAAAACTGTTTTT	CASPGGYPISGTGKTVF
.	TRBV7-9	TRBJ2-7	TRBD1	TGTGCCAGCAGCCCCAGGGGGCGCCACGAGCAGTACTTC	CASSPRGRHEQYF
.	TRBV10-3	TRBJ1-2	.	TGTGCCATCACCAAGACGGAGTCCTATGGCTACACCTTC	CAITKTESYGYTF
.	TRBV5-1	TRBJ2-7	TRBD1	TGCGCCAGCAGCTTGGCCCGAGGGACAGACTCCTACGAGCAGTACTTC	CASSLARGTDSYEQYF
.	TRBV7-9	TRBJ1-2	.	TGTGCCAGCAGCTTATACTCGGAGAGAGGGGGCTACACCTTC	CASSLYSERGGYTF
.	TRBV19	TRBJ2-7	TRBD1	TGTGCCAGTACCGGACAGGGGGCGGGGGAGCAGTACTTC	CASTGQGAGEQYF
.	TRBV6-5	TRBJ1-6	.	TGTGCCAGCAGTTACTCGGCGCAGGGTAACTCACCCCTCCACTTT	CASSYSAQGNSPLHF
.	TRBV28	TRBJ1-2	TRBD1	TGTGCCAGCAGTTACGGACAGGGAGAGGTCTATGGCTACACCTTC	CASSYGQGEVYGYTF
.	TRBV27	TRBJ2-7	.	TGTGCCAGCAGTTTCACGAGCTCCTACGAGCAGTACTTC	CASSFTSSYEQYF
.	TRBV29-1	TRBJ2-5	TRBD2	TGCAGTCATAGGGGAGCGGGGGCGTGGGAGACCCAGTACTTC	CSHRGAGAWETQYF
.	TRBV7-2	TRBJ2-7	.	TGTGCCAGCAGCCCGTCTTCCTACGAGCAGTACTTC	CASSPSSYEQYF
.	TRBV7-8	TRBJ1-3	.	TGTGCCAGCAGCCCCGAGACAGGCTCTGGAAACACCATATATTTT	CASSPETGSGNTIYF
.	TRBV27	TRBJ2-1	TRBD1	TGTGCCAGCAGGGATCGGACAGGTAATTACAATGAGCAGTTCTTC	CASRDRTGNYNEQFF
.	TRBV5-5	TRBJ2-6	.	TGTGCCAGCAGCTTCGTCGGTAGTGGTGGGGCCAACGTCCTGACTTTC	CASSFVGSGGANVLTF
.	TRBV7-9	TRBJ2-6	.	TGTGCCAGCAGCTCGACGGGACTGGGGAAGGAGAGGGCCAACGTCCTGACTTTC	CASSSTGLGKERANVLTF
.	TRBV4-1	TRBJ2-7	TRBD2	TGCGCCAGCAGCCGAGACGCGGGAGGCACCTACGAGCAGTACTTC	CASSRDAGGTYEQYF
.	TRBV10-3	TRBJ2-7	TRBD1	TGTGCCATCGGGTCAGACAGGGAACAATCCCCCCCCCACTACGAGCAGTACTTC	CAIGSDREQSPPHYEQYF
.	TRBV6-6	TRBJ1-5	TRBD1	TGTGCCAGCAGTTACGTAGGGACAGGGGGTCAGCCCCAGCATTTT	CASSYVGTGGQPQHF
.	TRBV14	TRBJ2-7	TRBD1	TGTGCCAGCAGCCAGACGACAGGGGCCTACTCCTACGAGCAGTACTTC	CASSQTTGAYSYEQYF
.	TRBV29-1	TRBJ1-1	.	TGCAGCGTTGAGGGGCACGCGAGGACTGAAGCTTTCTTT	CSVEGHARTEAFF
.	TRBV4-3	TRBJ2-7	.	TGCGCCAGCAGCCAAGATGCCAGTATCACCTACGAGCAGTACTTC	CASSQDASITYEQYF